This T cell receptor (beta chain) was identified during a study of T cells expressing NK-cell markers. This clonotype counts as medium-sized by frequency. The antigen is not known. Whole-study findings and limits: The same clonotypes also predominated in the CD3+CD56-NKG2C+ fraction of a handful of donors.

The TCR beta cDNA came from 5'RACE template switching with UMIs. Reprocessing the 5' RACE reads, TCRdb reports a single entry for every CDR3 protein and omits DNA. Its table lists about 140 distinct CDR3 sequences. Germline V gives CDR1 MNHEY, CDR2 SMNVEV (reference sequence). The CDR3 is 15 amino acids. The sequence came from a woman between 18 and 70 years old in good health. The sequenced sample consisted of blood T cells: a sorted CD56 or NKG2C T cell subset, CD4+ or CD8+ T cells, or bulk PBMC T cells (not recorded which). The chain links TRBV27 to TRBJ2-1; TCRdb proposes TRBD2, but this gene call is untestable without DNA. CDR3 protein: CASSLSLAGVNEQFF.